This TCR beta chain was identified during a study of response to subunit inactivated influenza vaccine. Points from the study as a whole: Each seasonal flu vaccination may recruit only limited new T cells, authors suggested.

J was trimmed by 6 bases and V by 4 bases; bases with no gene match: 14. This CDR3 contains 15 residues. Germline values: CDR1 DFQATT, CDR2 SNEGSKA (reference sequence). TCRdb reprocessed the RT-PCR reads with MiXCR, giving one entry per CDR3 protein. Altogether some 500,000 distinct CDR3 sequences are present, over 10% being singletons, with the ten largest covering around 13%. With respect to this clonotype: As yet, its antigen is unknown.

This TCR derives from a man aged 50 or older who received an inactivated influenza vaccine. The chain links TRBV20-1 to TRBJ2-7; 8 bases map to TRBD2. The sequencing used PBMCs from blood, collected 35 to 45 days after vaccination. CDR3 coding DNA: TGCAGTGCTATTTATCCGGGAAGCGGGGGAGCCGAGCAGTACTTC. This encodes CSAIYPGSGGAEQYF.